Sequencing of this TCR beta chain was carried out in a study of neoadjuvant nivolumab and ipilimumab in lung cancer. Study details: Patients got nivolumab 3 mg/kg on days 1, 15 and 29; combination added ipilimumab 1 mg/kg day 1.

Regarding the study as a whole: From pretherapy to surgery, tumor richness and clonality rose with dual therapy.

Trimming removed 5 bases from V and 1 base from J, with 5 bases in between. The CDR3 covers 12 residues. Germline V gene data show CDR1 as SGHAT and CDR2 as FQNNGV. Profiled with immunoSEQ multiplex PCR; TCRdb holds only in-frame clones, not every one. The top ten clones hold under 30% of a sample with about 15,000 clones, about two thirds of them seen once. Worth noting for this clone: Antigen specificity is unknown.

This sequence originates from an adult with non-small cell lung cancer. The sequencing used peripheral blood, collected after neoadjuvant nivolumab, alone or with ipilimumab, at or shortly before surgery. The chain recombines TRBV11-2 with TRBJ2-5; D gene ambiguous. The DNA of the CDR3 is TGTGCCAGCAGCCAAGTCCAAGAGACCCAGTACTTC. Its protein is CASSQVQETQYF.